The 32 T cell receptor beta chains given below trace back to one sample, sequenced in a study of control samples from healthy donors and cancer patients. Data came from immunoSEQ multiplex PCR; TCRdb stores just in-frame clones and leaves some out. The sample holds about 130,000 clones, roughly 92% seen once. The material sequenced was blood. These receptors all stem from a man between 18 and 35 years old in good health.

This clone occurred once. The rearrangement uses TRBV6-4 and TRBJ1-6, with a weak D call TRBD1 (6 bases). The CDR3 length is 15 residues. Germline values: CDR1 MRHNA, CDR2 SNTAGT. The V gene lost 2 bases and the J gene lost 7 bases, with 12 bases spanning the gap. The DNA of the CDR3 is TGTGCCAGCAGTGACGAGGACAGCCTAAATTCACCCCTCCACTTT. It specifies CASSDEDSLNSPLHF.

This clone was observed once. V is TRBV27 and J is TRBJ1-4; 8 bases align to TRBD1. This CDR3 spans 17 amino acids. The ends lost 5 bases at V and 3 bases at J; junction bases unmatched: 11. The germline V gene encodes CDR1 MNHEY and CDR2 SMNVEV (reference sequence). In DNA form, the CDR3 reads TGTGCCAGCAGTCTCGCCAGGGGGCTCAGCTCTAATGAAAAACTGTTTTTT. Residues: CASSLARGLSSNEKLFF.

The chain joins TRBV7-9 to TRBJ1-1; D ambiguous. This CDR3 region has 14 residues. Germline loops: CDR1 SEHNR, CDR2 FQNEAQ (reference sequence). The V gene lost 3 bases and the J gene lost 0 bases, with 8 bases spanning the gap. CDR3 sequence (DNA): TGTGCCAGCAGCTTTAACTCCATGAACACTGAAGCTTTCTTT. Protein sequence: CASSFNSMNTEAFF.

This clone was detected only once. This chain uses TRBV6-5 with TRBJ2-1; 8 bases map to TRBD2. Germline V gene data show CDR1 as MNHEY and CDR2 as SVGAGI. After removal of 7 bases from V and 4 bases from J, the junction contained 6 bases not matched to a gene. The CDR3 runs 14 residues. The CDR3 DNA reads TGTGCCAGCAACAAGGCTAGCGGGTACAATGAGCAGTTCTTC. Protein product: CASNKASGYNEQFF.

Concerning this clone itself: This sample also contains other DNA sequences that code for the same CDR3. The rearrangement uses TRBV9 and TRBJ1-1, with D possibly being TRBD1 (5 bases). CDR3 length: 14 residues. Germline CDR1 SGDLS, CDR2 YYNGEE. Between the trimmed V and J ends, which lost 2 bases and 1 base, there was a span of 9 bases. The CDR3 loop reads CASSVTGANTEAFF. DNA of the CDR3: TGTGCCAGCAGCGTCACCGGGGCGAACACTGAAGCTTTCTTT.

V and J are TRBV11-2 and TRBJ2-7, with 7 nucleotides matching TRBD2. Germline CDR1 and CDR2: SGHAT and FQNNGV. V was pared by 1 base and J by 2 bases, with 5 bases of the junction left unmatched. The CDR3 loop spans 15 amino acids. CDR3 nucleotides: TGTGCCAGCAGCTTAGTTGGACTAGGGGCCTACGAGCAGTACTTC. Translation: CASSLVGLGAYEQYF.

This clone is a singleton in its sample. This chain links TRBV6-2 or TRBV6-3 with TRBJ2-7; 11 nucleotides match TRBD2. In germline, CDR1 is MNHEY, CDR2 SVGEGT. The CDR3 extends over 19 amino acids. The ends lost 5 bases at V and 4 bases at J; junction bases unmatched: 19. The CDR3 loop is CASSPPGTSGKPTRYEQYF. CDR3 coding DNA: TGTGCCAGCAGTCCCCCCGGGACTAGCGGCAAACCAACCCGATACGAGCAGTACTTC.

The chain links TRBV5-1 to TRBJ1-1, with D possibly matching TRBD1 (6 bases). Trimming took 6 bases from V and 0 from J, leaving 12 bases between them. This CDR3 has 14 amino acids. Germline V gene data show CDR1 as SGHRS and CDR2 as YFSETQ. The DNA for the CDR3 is TGCGCCAGCACCGAGGACAGCTTGAACACTGAAGCTTTCTTT. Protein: CASTEDSLNTEAFF. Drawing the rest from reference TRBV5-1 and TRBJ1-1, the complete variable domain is KAGVTQTPRYLIKTRGQQVTLSCSPISGHRSVSWYQQTPGQGLQFLFEYFSETQRNKGNFPGRFSGRQFSNSRSEMNVSTLELGDSALYLCASTEDSLNTEAFFGQGTRLTVV.

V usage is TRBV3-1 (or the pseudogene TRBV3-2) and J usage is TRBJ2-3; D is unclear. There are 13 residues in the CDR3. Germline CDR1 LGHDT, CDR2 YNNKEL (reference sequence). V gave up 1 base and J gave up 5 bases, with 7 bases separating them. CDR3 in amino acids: CASSQGGVDTQYF. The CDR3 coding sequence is TGTGCCAGCAGCCAAGGAGGTGTAGATACGCAGTATTTT.

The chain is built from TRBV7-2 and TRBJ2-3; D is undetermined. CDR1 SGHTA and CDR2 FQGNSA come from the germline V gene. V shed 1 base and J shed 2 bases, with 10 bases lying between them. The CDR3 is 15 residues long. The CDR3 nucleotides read TGTGCCAGCAGCTTAGACGGGCTAGACACAGATACGCAGTATTTT. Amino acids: CASSLDGLDTDTQYF.

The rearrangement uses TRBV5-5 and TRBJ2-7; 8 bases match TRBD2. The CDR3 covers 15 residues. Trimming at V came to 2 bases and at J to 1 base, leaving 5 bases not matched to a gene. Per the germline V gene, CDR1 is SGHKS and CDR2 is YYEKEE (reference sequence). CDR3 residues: CASSFRGGGSYEQYF. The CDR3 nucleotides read TGTGCCAGCAGCTTTCGGGGGGGCGGGTCCTACGAGCAGTACTTC.

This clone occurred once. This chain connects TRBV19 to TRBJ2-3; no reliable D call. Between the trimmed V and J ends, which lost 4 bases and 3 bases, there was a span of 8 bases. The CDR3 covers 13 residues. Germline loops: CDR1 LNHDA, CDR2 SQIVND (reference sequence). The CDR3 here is CASSSSMTDTQYF. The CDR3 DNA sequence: TGTGCCAGTAGTAGCAGCATGACAGATACGCAGTATTTT. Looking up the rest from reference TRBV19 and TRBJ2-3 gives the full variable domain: DGGITQSPKYLFRKEGQNVTLSCEQNLNHDAMYWYRQDPGQGLRLIYYSQIVNDFQKGDIAEGYSVSREKKESFPLTVTSAQKNPTAFYLCASSSSMTDTQYFGPGTRLTVL.

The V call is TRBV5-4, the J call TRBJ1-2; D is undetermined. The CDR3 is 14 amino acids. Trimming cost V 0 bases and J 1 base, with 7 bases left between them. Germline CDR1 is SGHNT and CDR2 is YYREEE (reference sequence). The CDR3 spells CASSLEPLNYGYTF. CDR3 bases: TGTGCCAGCAGCTTGGAGCCTCTTAACTATGGCTACACCTTC.

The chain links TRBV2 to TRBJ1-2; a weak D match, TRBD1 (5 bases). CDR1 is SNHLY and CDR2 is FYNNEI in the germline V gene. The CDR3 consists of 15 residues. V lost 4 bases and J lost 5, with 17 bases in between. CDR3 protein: CASSGGIFKVYGYTF. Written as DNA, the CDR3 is TGTGCCAGCAGTGGGGGGATTTTCAAGGTTTATGGCTACACCTTC. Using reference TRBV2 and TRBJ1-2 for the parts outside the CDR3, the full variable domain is EPEVTQTPSHQVTQMGQEVILRCVPISNHLYFYWYRQILGQKVEFLVSFYNNEISEKSEIFDDQFSVERPDGSNFTLKIRSTKLEDSAMYFCASSGGIFKVYGYTFGSGTRLTVV.

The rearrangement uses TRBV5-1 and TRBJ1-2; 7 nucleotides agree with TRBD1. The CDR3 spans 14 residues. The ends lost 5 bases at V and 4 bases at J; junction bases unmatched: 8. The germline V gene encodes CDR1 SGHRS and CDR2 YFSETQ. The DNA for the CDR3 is TGCGCCAGCAGACCGACAGGGTATGGCTATGGCTACACCTTC. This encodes CASRPTGYGYGYTF.

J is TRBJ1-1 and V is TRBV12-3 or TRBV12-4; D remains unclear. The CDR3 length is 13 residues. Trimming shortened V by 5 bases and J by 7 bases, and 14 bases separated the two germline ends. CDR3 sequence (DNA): TGTGCCAGCAGTACACGGGCCGGCTATGAAGCTTTCTTT. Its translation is CASSTRAGYEAFF.

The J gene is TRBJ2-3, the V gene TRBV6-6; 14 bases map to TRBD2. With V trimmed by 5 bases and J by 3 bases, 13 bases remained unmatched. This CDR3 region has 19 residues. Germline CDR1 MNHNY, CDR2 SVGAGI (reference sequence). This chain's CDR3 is CASSQWTSGGPDVTDTQYF. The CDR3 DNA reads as TGTGCCAGCAGTCAATGGACTAGCGGGGGGCCCGACGTGACAGATACGCAGTATTTT.

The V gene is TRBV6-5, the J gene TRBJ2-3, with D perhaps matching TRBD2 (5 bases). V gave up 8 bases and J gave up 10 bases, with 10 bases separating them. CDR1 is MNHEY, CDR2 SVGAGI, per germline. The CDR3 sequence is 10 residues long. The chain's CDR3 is CASGGRAQYF. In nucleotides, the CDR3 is TGTGCCAGCGGAGGACGGGCGCAGTATTTT.

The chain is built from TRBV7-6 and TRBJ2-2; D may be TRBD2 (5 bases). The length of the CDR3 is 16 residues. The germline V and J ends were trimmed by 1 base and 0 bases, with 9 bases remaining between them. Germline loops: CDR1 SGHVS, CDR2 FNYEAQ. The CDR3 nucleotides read TGTGCCAGCAGCTTAGGTTTACTAGCGAACACCGGGGAGCTGTTTTTT. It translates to CASSLGLLANTGELFF.

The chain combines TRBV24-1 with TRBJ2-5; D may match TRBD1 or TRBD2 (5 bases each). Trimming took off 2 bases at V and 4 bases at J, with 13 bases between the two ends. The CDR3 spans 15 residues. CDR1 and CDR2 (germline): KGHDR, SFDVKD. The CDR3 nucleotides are TGTGCCACCAGTGATTCACGGGACCACTTAGAGACCCAGTACTTC. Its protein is CATSDSRDHLETQYF.

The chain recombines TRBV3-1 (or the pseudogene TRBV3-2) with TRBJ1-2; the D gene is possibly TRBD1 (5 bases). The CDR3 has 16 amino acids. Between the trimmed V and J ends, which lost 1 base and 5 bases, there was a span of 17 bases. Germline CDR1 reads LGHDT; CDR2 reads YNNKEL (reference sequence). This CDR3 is CASSQGISRAAYGYTF. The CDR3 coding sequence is TGTGCCAGCAGCCAAGGAATCAGCAGGGCAGCGTATGGCTACACCTTC.

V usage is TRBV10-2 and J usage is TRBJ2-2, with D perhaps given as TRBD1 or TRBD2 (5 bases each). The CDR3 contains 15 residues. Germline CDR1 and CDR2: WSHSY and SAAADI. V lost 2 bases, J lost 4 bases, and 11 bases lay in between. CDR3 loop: CASSERGPLTGELFF. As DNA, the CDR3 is TGCGCCAGCAGTGAGAGGGGACCGCTCACCGGGGAGCTGTTTTTT.

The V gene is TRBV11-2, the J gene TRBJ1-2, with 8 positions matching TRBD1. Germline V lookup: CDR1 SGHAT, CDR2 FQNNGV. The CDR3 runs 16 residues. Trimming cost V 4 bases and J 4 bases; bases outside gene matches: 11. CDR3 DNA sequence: TGTGCCAGCAGCTCAATACAGGGGGGAGTGGGCTATGGCTACACCTTC. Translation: CASSSIQGGVGYGYTF.

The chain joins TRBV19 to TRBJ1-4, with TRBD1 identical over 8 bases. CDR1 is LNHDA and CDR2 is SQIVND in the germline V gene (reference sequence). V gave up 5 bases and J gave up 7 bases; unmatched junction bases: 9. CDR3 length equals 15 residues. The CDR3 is CASSPLQGGGEKLFF. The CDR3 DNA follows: TGTGCCAGTAGTCCACTACAGGGGGGTGGTGAAAAACTGTTTTTT.

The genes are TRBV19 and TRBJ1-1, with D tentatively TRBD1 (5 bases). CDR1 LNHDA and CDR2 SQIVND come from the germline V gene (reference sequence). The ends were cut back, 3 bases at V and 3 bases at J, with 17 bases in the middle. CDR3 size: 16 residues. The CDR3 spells CASSIGRGQGDTEAFF. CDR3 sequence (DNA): TGTGCCAGTAGTATCGGTCGTGGTCAAGGGGACACTGAAGCTTTCTTT.

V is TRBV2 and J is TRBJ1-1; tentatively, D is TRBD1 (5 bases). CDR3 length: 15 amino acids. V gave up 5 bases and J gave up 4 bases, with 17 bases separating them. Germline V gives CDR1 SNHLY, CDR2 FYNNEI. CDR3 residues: CASSRQGGVGTEAFF. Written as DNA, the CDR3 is TGTGCCAGCAGTCGTCAGGGCGGGGTGGGCACTGAAGCTTTCTTT.

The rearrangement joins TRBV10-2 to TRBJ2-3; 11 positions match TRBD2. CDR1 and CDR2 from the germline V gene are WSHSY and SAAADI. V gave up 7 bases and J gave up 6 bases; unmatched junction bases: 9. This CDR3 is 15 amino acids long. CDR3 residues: CASTNLAGGFDTQYF. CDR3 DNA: TGCGCCAGCACCAACCTAGCGGGGGGTTTTGATACGCAGTATTTT.

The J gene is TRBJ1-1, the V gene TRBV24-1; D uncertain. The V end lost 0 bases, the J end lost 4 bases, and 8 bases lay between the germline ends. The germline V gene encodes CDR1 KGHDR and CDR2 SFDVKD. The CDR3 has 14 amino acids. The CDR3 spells CATSDLARTTEAFF. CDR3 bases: TGTGCCACCAGTGATTTGGCCCGGACCACTGAAGCTTTCTTT.

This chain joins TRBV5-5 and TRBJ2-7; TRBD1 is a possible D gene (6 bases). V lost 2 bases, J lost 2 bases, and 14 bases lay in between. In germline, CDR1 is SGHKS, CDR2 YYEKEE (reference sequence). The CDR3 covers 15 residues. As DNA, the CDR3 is TGTGCCAGCAGCTTCAGGGGAGTTCAACCCTACGAGCAGTACTTC. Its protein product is CASSFRGVQPYEQYF.

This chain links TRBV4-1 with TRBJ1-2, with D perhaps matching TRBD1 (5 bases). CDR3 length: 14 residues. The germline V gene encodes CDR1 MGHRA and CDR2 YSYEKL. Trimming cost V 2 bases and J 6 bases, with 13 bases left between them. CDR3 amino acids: CASSQPGQKNGYTF. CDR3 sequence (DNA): TGCGCCAGCAGCCAACCGGGGCAGAAAAATGGCTACACCTTC.

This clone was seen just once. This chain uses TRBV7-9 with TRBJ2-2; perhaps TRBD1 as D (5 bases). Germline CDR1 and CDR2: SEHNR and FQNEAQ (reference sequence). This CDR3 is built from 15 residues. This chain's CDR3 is CAAEVAGWDTGELFF. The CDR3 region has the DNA TGTGCGGCAGAAGTGGCAGGGTGGGACACCGGGGAGCTGTTTTTT.

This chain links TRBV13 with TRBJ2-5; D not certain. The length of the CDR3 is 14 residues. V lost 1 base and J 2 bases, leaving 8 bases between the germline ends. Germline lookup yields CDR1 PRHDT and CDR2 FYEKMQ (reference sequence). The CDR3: CASSLAPEQETQYF. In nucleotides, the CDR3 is TGTGCCAGCAGCTTAGCGCCGGAACAAGAGACCCAGTACTTC.